This T cell receptor (beta chain) was sequenced during a study of T cell responses to AZD1222 COVID-19 vaccine. The data were produced by immunoSEQ multiplex PCR, yet TCRdb's version contains in-frame clones alone and is incomplete. The repertoire holds about 94,000 clones, with roughly 88% as singletons. V was pared by 1 base and J by 1 base, with 9 bases between. The CDR3 spans 15 residues. CDR1 is SGDLS and CDR2 is YYNGEE in the germline V gene. The sequence was obtained from an adult who received the AZD1222 COVID-19 vaccine. The input for sequencing was peripheral blood, taken 28 days after the second AZD1222 dose. The chain links TRBV9 to TRBJ2-1; perhaps TRBD2 as D (6 bases). The CDR3 is CASSVTGTSYNEQFF. In nucleotides, the CDR3 is TGTGCCAGCAGCGTAACCGGGACTTCCTACAATGAGCAGTTCTTC.